Listed below are T cell receptor beta chains from one sample, sequenced in a study of blood T cell repertoires in COVID-19. The repertoire was sequenced with immunoSEQ multiplex PCR; TCRdb's copy has only in-frame clones and lacks some. The sample lists approximately 89,000 clones, over 65% occurring once. The sample taken for sequencing was peripheral blood. Receptors originate from a woman aged 70-85 years with acute or convalescent COVID-19. Each CDR3 is given with its conserved first and last residue. A D gene is named only where the DNA matches it firmly. Size tells how often a clone was seen (once, few, many) or the class of an expanded clone, and some rows leave it out.

TRBD1	TRBV7-2	TRBJ1-2	-	CASSPQGQLSGYTF	TGTGCCAGCAGCCCCCAGGGACAGCTCTCAGGCTACACCTTC
TRBD1	TRBV20-1	TRBJ2-3	-	CSARGRDRVYF	TGCAGTGCTAGGGGTCGGGACAGGGTGTATTTT
-	TRBV4-1	TRBJ1-5	-	CASSQENTRGNQPQHF	TGCGCCAGCAGCCAAGAGAACACCCGGGGCAATCAGCCCCAGCATTTT
-	TRBV19	TRBJ1-5	few	CASSPPEKNRDQPQHF	TGTGCCAGTAGTCCCCCGGAAAAAAACCGGGATCAGCCCCAGCATTTT
-	TRBV30	TRBJ2-5	-	CAWKGPGETQYF	TGTGCCTGGAAGGGGCCAGGAGAGACCCAGTACTTC
-	TRBV25-1	TRBJ2-1	-	CASSEFRGSAKRDEQFF	TGTGCCAGCAGTGAATTCAGGGGAAGTGCGAAGAGAGATGAGCAGTTCTTC
-	TRBV24-1	TRBJ1-1	-	CATSRGTEAFF	TGTGCCACCAGTAGGGGAACTGAAGCTTTCTTT
TRBD1	TRBV6-5	TRBJ2-5	-	CATRTGAGETQYF	TGTGCCACCAGGACAGGGGCAGGGGAGACCCAGTACTTC
-	TRBV24-1	TRBJ1-2	-	CATSEDTANYGYTF	TGTGCCACCAGCGAAGACACTGCTAACTATGGCTACACCTTC
-	TRBV12-3/TRBV12-4	TRBJ2-4	-	CASSTKQGILQYF	TGTGCCAGCAGTACCAAGCAGGGAATTCTTCAGTACTTC
-	TRBV12-3/TRBV12-4	TRBJ2-1	-	CASNQGTYNEQFF	TGTGCCAGTAACCAGGGGACCTACAATGAGCAGTTCTTC
-	TRBV7-8	TRBJ1-3	-	CASSLARGGNTIYF	TGTGCCAGCAGCTTAGCGCGGGGTGGAAACACCATATATTTT
TRBD1	TRBV29-1	TRBJ2-6	-	CSVNARGQGGSGANVLTF	TGCAGCGTTAACGCTAGGGGACAGGGGGGCTCTGGGGCCAACGTCCTGACTTTC
-	TRBV19	TRBJ1-1	few	CASTLRNTEAFF	TGTGCCAGTACCCTCCGGAACACTGAAGCTTTCTTT
-	TRBV13	TRBJ1-1	-	CASSFDALGQGLTEAFF	TGTGCCAGCAGCTTCGACGCCCTAGGGCAGGGCCTCACTGAAGCTTTCTTT
TRBD2	TRBV2	TRBJ2-3	-	CASSLAEWRTDTQYF	TGTGCCAGCAGTCTAGCGGAATGGAGGACAGATACGCAGTATTTT
-	TRBV27	TRBJ2-6	once	CASSQGFFFHSGANVLTF	TGTGCCAGCAGTCAGGGATTTTTTTTCCACTCTGGGGCCAACGTCCTGACTTTC
TRBD2	TRBV5-5	TRBJ2-1	-	CASSSGGSSYNEQFF	TGTGCCAGCAGCTCTGGCGGGAGCTCCTACAATGAGCAGTTCTTC
-	TRBV7-9	TRBJ1-3	-	CASSFGVSGNTIYF	TGTGCCAGCAGCTTCGGGGTCTCTGGAAACACCATATATTTT
-	TRBV27	TRBJ2-1	-	CASSQNLRRLSYNEQFF	TGTGCCAGCAGCCAAAATCTACGGCGGCTCTCCTACAATGAGCAGTTCTTC
-	TRBV10-1	TRBJ2-3	-	CASSSSETFPDTQYF	TGCGCCAGCAGCTCTAGCGAGACCTTTCCAGATACGCAGTATTTT
-	TRBV6-1	TRBJ2-6	-	CASSELGRSGANVLTF	TGTGCCAGCAGTGAATTGGGCCGATCTGGGGCCAACGTCCTGACTTTC
-	TRBV6-2/TRBV6-3	TRBJ2-1	-	CASSDSRREQFF	TGTGCCAGCAGTGACAGTAGACGTGAGCAGTTCTTC
TRBD1	TRBV6-5	TRBJ1-2	-	CASSHNLDRGYGYTF	TGTGCCAGCAGTCACAACCTGGACAGGGGCTATGGCTACACCTTC
-	TRBV11-2	TRBJ2-1	-	CASSLGRVAQAGNEQFF	TGTGCCAGCAGCTTAGGGAGGGTGGCACAGGCAGGCAATGAGCAGTTCTTC
-	TRBV6-1	TRBJ1-4	once	CASSRQGFSEKLFF	TGTGCCAGCAGTCGGCAGGGATTCAGTGAAAAACTGTTTTTT
-	TRBV20-1	TRBJ1-2	-	CSASSGVGYTF	TGCAGTGCTAGTTCAGGGGTGGGCTACACCTTC
-	TRBV19	TRBJ1-1	-	CASSTTASWDTEAFF	TGTGCCAGTAGTACAACAGCCTCATGGGACACTGAAGCTTTCTTT
-	TRBV29-1	TRBJ2-5	-	CSVGGKGEETQYF	TGCAGCGTTGGGGGAAAGGGGGAAGAGACCCAGTACTTC
-	TRBV5-1	TRBJ2-1	-	CASSLDRTTNEQFF	TGCGCCAGCAGCTTGGATCGGACTACAAATGAGCAGTTCTTC
TRBD2	TRBV7-9	TRBJ2-1	-	CASSLGLAGGSYNEQFF	TGTGCCAGCAGCTTAGGACTAGCGGGAGGGTCCTACAATGAGCAGTTCTTC
-	TRBV7-6	TRBJ2-1	-	CASSTFPTRNNEQFF	TGTGCCAGCAGCACGTTTCCGACTCGAAACAATGAGCAGTTCTTC
-	TRBV28	TRBJ2-1	-	CASIPNSYNEQFF	TGTGCCAGCATTCCAAACTCCTACAATGAGCAGTTCTTC
-	TRBV11-2	TRBJ2-1	-	CASSLNPSTYNEQFF	TGTGCCAGCAGCTTAAACCCTAGCACCTACAATGAGCAGTTCTTC
-	TRBV27	TRBJ2-3	-	CASGQLDLDGVQYF	TGTGCCAGCGGGCAACTAGATTTGGACGGGGTGCAGTATTTT
-	TRBV27	TRBJ2-2	once	CASSWGPMTYTGELFF	TGTGCCAGCTCCTGGGGGCCTATGACTTACACCGGGGAGCTGTTTTTT
-	TRBV19	TRBJ1-5	-	CASSPSGNSNQPQHF	TGTGCCAGTAGCCCCTCGGGTAATAGCAATCAGCCCCAGCATTTT
-	TRBV3-1/TRBV3-2	TRBJ1-6	-	CASSPPGGYNSPLHF	TGTGCCAGCAGCCCCCCAGGAGGGTATAATTCACCCCTCCACTTT
TRBD2	TRBV5-6	TRBJ2-3	-	CASSQLSGGGTDTQYF	TGTGCCAGCAGCCAACTCAGCGGGGGGGGCACAGATACGCAGTATTTT
-	TRBV30	TRBJ1-1	-	CAWGYGGIEAFF	TGTGCCTGGGGATACGGGGGGATTGAAGCTTTCTTT
TRBD1	TRBV28	TRBJ2-3	once	CASRPQGADTQYF	TGTGCCAGCAGACCCCAGGGGGCGGATACGCAGTATTTT
-	TRBV29-1	TRBJ1-2	-	CSVEVTGVDGYTF	TGCAGCGTTGAAGTCACGGGAGTAGACGGCTACACCTTC
TRBD1	TRBV30	TRBJ1-6	-	CAWMGTGGTQGALHF	TGTGCCTGGATGGGGACAGGGGGTACCCAGGGGGCTCTCCACTTT
TRBD1	TRBV7-8	TRBJ1-2	-	CASSLSPAGQDYTF	TGTGCCAGCAGCTTAAGCCCCGCCGGACAGGACTACACCTTC
TRBD2	TRBV11-2	TRBJ2-4	-	CASSLGGRAQYIQYF	TGTGCCAGCAGCTTAGGCGGGAGGGCTCAATACATTCAGTACTTC
-	TRBV2	TRBJ2-5	-	CASSASTQYF	TGTGCCAGCAGTGCGTCGACCCAGTACTTC
-	TRBV7-8	TRBJ1-1	-	CASSSTWGRISVDDEAFF	TGTGCCAGCAGCTCCACGTGGGGCCGCATAAGCGTAGATGATGAAGCTTTCTTT
TRBD2	TRBV9	TRBJ2-2	-	CASSVGAGGRNTGELFF	TGTGCCAGCAGCGTAGGAGCGGGGGGCCGAAACACCGGGGAGCTGTTTTTT
-	TRBV2	TRBJ1-5	-	CASREGGSLHGNQPQHF	TGTGCCAGCCGGGAGGGGGGGTCATTACATGGAAATCAGCCCCAGCATTTT
TRBD1	TRBV6-2/TRBV6-3	TRBJ2-5	-	CASSFGSPGGGETQYF	TGTGCCAGCAGTTTCGGATCCCCAGGGGGCGGGGAGACCCAGTACTTC
TRBD1	TRBV3-1/TRBV3-2	TRBJ2-5	-	CASSQAPGGGVTQYF	TGTGCCAGCAGCCAAGCCCCAGGGGGCGGGGTAACCCAGTACTTC
-	TRBV5-6	TRBJ1-5	-	CASSFGYLEGRFQPQHF	TGTGCCAGCAGCTTCGGTTATCTTGAGGGAAGATTTCAGCCCCAGCATTTT
-	TRBV2	TRBJ2-3	-	CASSLGFTDTQYF	TGTGCCAGCAGTCTAGGCTTCACAGATACGCAGTATTTT
TRBD1	TRBV28	TRBJ2-2	-	CASSRPGGVSDREAGELFF	TGTGCCAGCAGTAGACCCGGAGGCGTTTCGGACAGGGAGGCCGGGGAGCTGTTTTTT
-	TRBV5-1	TRBJ2-2	-	CASSPRPAQLANTGELFF	TGCGCCAGCAGCCCGAGGCCAGCCCAACTTGCGAACACCGGGGAGCTGTTTTTT
TRBD2	TRBV19	TRBJ2-1	-	CASSPSGNYNEQFF	TGTGCCAGTAGTCCTAGCGGGAACTACAATGAGCAGTTCTTC